This T cell receptor (beta chain) was found in a study of cytomegalovirus exposure and HLA in healthy donors. Study findings and constraints: HLA allele associations emerged for roughly 17,000 TCR beta sequences in a later analysis, at 0.05 false discovery rate. Some 150 TCR beta chains were listed as cytomegalovirus-associated. Reports credit the classifier with highly specific, highly sensitive diagnosis of cytomegalovirus status. It was in a later analysis that TCR association rates were seen to vary by HLA locus, highest for DRB1 and lowest for HLA-C.

On this clone: The antigen is undetermined.

With 60 Vbeta and 13 Jbeta primers, the PCR was carried out. Data came from immunoSEQ multiplex PCR; TCRdb stores just in-frame clones and leaves some out. The top ten hold roughly 2.8% of the sample, which has 150,000 to 180,000 clones, approximately 72% seen once. The source is a man aged 18 to 29 in good health and CMV-seronegative. Sample: PBMCs.

The CDR3 here is CASSPGRGVPYEQYF. The CDR3 nucleotides are TGTGCCAGCAGCCCAGGGAGGGGGGTCCCCTACGAGCAGTACTTC. The chain is built from TRBV9 and TRBJ2-7, with a possible D match to TRBD2 (7 bases). The CDR3 is made up of 15 amino acids. V shed 4 bases and J shed 2 bases, with 16 bases lying between them. CDR1 SGDLS and CDR2 YYNGEE come from the germline V gene.